The entry that follows covers one T cell receptor (beta chain) sequence. Antigen: not known. Total RNA from whole blood was isolated with no T cell sorting. The sample comes from a study of monozygotic twins with inflammatory bowel disease. General study points: Support was absent for any single strong signal or clonotype linked to IBD. No difference was seen in repertoire similarity between concordant and discordant twins, possibly from limited power.

Following a re-call of the 5' RACE reads, TCRdb has one entry per CDR3 protein and lacks DNA. The sample features around 450,000 distinct CDR3 sequences, with 2.4% in its top ten. Material: blood. The sequence was obtained from a human donor with ulcerative colitis or Crohn's disease, or a healthy co-twin of an affected twin (not recorded which).

The CDR3 reads CASSQYRDTSYEQYF. This chain links TRBV4-3 with TRBJ2-7; the D gene TCRdb calls, TRBD1, cannot be checked with no DNA. CDR1 and CDR2 (germline): LGHNA, YSLEER. This CDR3 is built from 15 residues.